These T cell receptor beta chains were read from a single sample in a study of cytomegalovirus exposure and HLA in healthy donors. The method was immunoSEQ multiplex PCR; TCRdb's version includes in-frame clones alone and lacks a portion of them. The data show roughly 150,000 clones, with 60% to 85% seen just once and about 13% held by the top ten. The sequenced material came from PBMCs. These receptors originate from a middle-aged man in good health and CMV-seropositive. Each CDR3 is given with its conserved first and last residue. D genes are given only for firm matches. Rows give clone size only sometimes, using once, few, many, or a class for an expanded clone.

j_call v_call d_call clone_size cdr3_nt cdr3_aa
TRBJ2-1 TRBV4-2 - - TGTGCCAGCAGCCGGGAGGTCGAAGGGGATGAGCAGTTCTTC CASSREVEGDEQFF
TRBJ1-3 TRBV10-2 - - TGCGCCAGCAGTGATGGCCACTCTGGAAACACCATATATTTT CASSDGHSGNTIYF
TRBJ1-3 TRBV12-5 - - TGTGCTAGTGGTCACAAGACAGACACCATATATTTT CASGHKTDTIYF
TRBJ2-1 TRBV28 TRBD1 - TGTGCCAGCAGCCCCGGGACAGGGGTCAACAATGAGCAGTTCTTC CASSPGTGVNNEQFF
TRBJ2-4 TRBV2 TRBD2 - TGTGCCAGCATACCCGAGCCGGGACTAGGAGGGGCCAAAAACATTCAGTACTTC CASIPEPGLGGAKNIQYF
TRBJ2-2 TRBV28 - - TGTGCCAGCAGTACAGCTAACACCGGGGAGCTGTTTTTT CASSTANTGELFF
TRBJ2-3 TRBV9 - once TGTGCCAGCAGCGTATTTGAGGGAGCGGATACGCAGTATTTT CASSVFEGADTQYF
TRBJ2-7 TRBV12-5 - - TGTGCTAGTGGTTTGGTACTGGGGCAGCAGTACTTC CASGLVLGQQYF
TRBJ2-5 TRBV5-1 - - TGCGCCAGCAGCGAATCCCACCCCCGGGAGACCCAGTACTTC CASSESHPRETQYF
TRBJ2-5 TRBV7-9 TRBD2 - TGTTCCAGCAGCTTGCAACTGGGGGAGGGATCCCAAGAGACCCAGTACTTC CSSSLQLGEGSQETQYF
TRBJ1-1 TRBV5-8 - - TGTGCCAGCAGCGTATTCAAGGGGTGGTCAACTGAAGCTTTCTTT CASSVFKGWSTEAFF
TRBJ2-7 TRBV6-1 - - TGTGCCTGCCAAACCGGAGCGGTTAGCGAGCAGTACTTC CACQTGAVSEQYF
TRBJ1-2 TRBV2 TRBD1 - TGTGCCAGCAGTGAATGGACAGGGGAGCACTATGGCTACACCTTC CASSEWTGEHYGYTF
TRBJ1-2 TRBV19 TRBD1 - TGTGCCAGTAACACACAGGGGCTAACCAACTATGGCTACACCTTC CASNTQGLTNYGYTF
TRBJ2-6 TRBV7-3 - - TGTGCCAGCAGCCCCAGGGGGGCCAACGTCCTGACTTTC CASSPRGANVLTF
TRBJ2-1 TRBV7-9 - - TGTGCCGGCAGCCACAGGGTTTCCACAGGTGAGCAGTTCTTC CAGSHRVSTGEQFF
TRBJ2-7 TRBV6-5 - - TGTGCCAGCACTCCCCGAATGGGCGGGACCTACGAGCAGTACTTC CASTPRMGGTYEQYF
TRBJ1-2 TRBV15 TRBD1 once TGTGCCACCAGCAGAGAAGGGGACAGCCCTGGCTACACCTTC CATSREGDSPGYTF
TRBJ2-7 TRBV4-2 TRBD2 - TGTGCCAGCAGCCCGATCGGTATGGGGGGGTCATCCTACGAGCAGTACTTC CASSPIGMGGSSYEQYF
TRBJ2-1 TRBV19 TRBD2 - TGTGCCAGTAGTATAGGCGGCGGGAGGCTATCCTACAATGAGCAGTTCTTC CASSIGGGRLSYNEQFF
TRBJ1-3 TRBV7-9 - few TGTGCCAGCAGCCAACAGGGAGACACCATATATTTT CASSQQGDTIYF
TRBJ2-3 TRBV18 - - TGTGCCAGCTCACTAAGGGGCGGAAGCACAGATACGCAGTATTTT CASSLRGGSTDTQYF
TRBJ2-7 TRBV6-1 - - TGTGCCAGCCACGTGGCTTTCGAGCAGTACTTC CASHVAFEQYF
TRBJ1-1 TRBV28 - - TGTGCCAGCACCTCCCCGAACACTGAAGCTTTCTTT CASTSPNTEAFF
TRBJ1-1 TRBV7-2 - once TGTGCCAGCGCGATTACCAGCGGTGAAGCTTTCTTT CASAITSGEAFF
TRBJ2-6 TRBV5-3 - - TGTGCCAGAAGCTTGGTGTGCAGGGACTCTGGGGCCAACGTCCTGACTTTC CARSLVCRDSGANVLTF
TRBJ2-7 TRBV18 - - TGTGCCAGCTCACCACCGGGACAACAGAACGAGCAGTACTTC CASSPPGQQNEQYF
TRBJ1-5 TRBV10-3 - - TGTGCCATCAGTGAAGGACTTTTTGGTCCCCAGCATTTT CAISEGLFGPQHF
TRBJ2-6 TRBV5-5 - - TGTGCCAGCAGCAGAGGGGGAATTGGGGCCAACGTCCTGACTTTC CASSRGGIGANVLTF
TRBJ1-3 TRBV18 - - TGTGCCAGCTCACCACCCCCGGGATCCGGAAACACCATATATTTT CASSPPPGSGNTIYF
TRBJ2-7 TRBV27 - - TGTGCCAGCAGTCCTCTCCCGGACAGAGTCTACGAGCAGTACTTC CASSPLPDRVYEQYF
TRBJ2-7 TRBV28 - - TGTGCCAGCAGTTCCCCTGGCAGGATAGACCACGAGCAGTACTTC CASSSPGRIDHEQYF
TRBJ1-1 TRBV5-4 - - TGTGCCAGCAGCTTGGTGGGCGTCGAGACTGAAGCTTTCTTT CASSLVGVETEAFF
TRBJ2-5 TRBV7-6 - - TGTGCCAGCACCAACTTAGTCGAGACCCAGTACTTC CASTNLVETQYF
TRBJ2-6 TRBV5-1 - - TGCGCCAGCAGCTTGGCGTACTCTGGGGCCAACGTCCTGACTTTC CASSLAYSGANVLTF
TRBJ2-1 TRBV29-1 TRBD1 - TGCAGCGGCGACAGGGGCAGGGAGCAGTTCTTC CSGDRGREQFF
TRBJ1-2 TRBV6-6 TRBD1 - TGTGCCAGCAGTTATAGGGGACAGGGACGGGTGAACACCTTC CASSYRGQGRVNTF
TRBJ1-4 TRBV6-1 - - TGTGCCAGTCAAGAGTACTCCGCAAAACTGTTTTTT CASQEYSAKLFF
TRBJ1-4 TRBV5-1 TRBD1 - TGCGCCAGCAGCCCGGGACAGTTTAATGAAAAACTGTTTTTT CASSPGQFNEKLFF
TRBJ2-7 TRBV28 TRBD1 - TGTGCCAGCAGTTCCCGGGACAGGGGCTACGAGCAGTACTTC CASSSRDRGYEQYF
TRBJ2-7 TRBV19 - few TGTGCCAGTAGTATAAGCGCGGAGTACTACGAGCAGTACTTC CASSISAEYYEQYF
TRBJ1-1 TRBV5-6 TRBD1 once TGTGCCAGCAGCTTCTACGGGACAGCGAACACTGAAGCTTTCTTT CASSFYGTANTEAFF
TRBJ2-2 TRBV4-1 TRBD2 - TGCGCCAGCAGCCAAGAAGGGTCCCGTGTGGGACTAGCGACCGGGGAGCTGTTTTTT CASSQEGSRVGLATGELFF
TRBJ1-5 TRBV5-1 - - TGCGCCAGCAGCTTGGGCAGGGGTAGCAATCAGCCCCAGCATTTT CASSLGRGSNQPQHF
TRBJ1-2 TRBV6-4 TRBD1 - TGTGCCAGCAGTGACTCTCCCGGGACAGGATTTAGGGGCTACACCTTC CASSDSPGTGFRGYTF
TRBJ2-5 TRBV5-6 - - TGTGCCAGCAGCTTACGGGAGACCCAGTACTTC CASSLRETQYF
TRBJ2-7 TRBV5-5 - - TGTGCCAGCAGCCGGACTGCTTCTACCTACGAGCAGTACTTC CASSRTASTYEQYF
TRBJ2-7 TRBV7-2 TRBD2 many TGTGCCAGCAGGCCGGGGGGACCCTCCTACGAGCAGTACTTC CASRPGGPSYEQYF
TRBJ2-1 TRBV7-3 TRBD2 - TGTGCCAGCAGCCCCTTAGCGGGAGGCTACAATGAGCAGTTCTTC CASSPLAGGYNEQFF
TRBJ2-7 TRBV7-2 TRBD2 - TGTGCCAGCGGCTACCGACTAGCGGGAGACTACGAGCAGTACTTC CASGYRLAGDYEQYF
TRBJ2-3 TRBV7-2 - - TGTGCCAGCAGCCCCGGAGAGATTTCAGATACGCAGTATTTT CASSPGEISDTQYF
TRBJ1-5 TRBV2 TRBD1 - TGTGCCAGCAGTGAATACAGGGGGAGCATTCAGCCCCAGCATTTT CASSEYRGSIQPQHF
TRBJ2-7 TRBV6-7 TRBD2 - TGTGCCAGCATAGGACATAGCGGGAAGCCCCCCTACGAGCAGTACTTC CASIGHSGKPPYEQYF
TRBJ1-5 TRBV19 - few TGTGCCAGTACCTCTAGGTCAGGCAATCAGCCCCAGCATTTT CASTSRSGNQPQHF
TRBJ1-5 TRBV6-6 - - TGTGCCAGCAGTGACAGACAGAATCAGCCCCAGCATTTT CASSDRQNQPQHF
TRBJ2-1 TRBV6-1 - - TGTGCCAGCAGTGAAGGGAGGGCCTACAATGAGCAGTTCTTC CASSEGRAYNEQFF
TRBJ1-1 TRBV7-8 TRBD1 - TGTGCCAGCAGCTCGACAGGGGGGAGAGCTTTCTTT CASSSTGGRAFF